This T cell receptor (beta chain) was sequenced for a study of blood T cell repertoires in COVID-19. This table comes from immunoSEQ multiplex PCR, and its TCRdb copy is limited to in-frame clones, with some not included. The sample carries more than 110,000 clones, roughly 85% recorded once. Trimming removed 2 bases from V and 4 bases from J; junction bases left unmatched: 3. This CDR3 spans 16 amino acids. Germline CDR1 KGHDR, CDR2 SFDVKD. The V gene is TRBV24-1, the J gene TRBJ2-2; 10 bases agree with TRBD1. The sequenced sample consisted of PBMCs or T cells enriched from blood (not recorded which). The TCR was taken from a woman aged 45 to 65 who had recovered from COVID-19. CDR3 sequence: CATSDSGTGATGELFF. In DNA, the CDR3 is TGTGCCACCAGTGATTCCGGGACAGGGGCCACCGGGGAGCTGTTTTTT.